The rows below give T cell receptor beta chains drawn from one sample of a study of blood T cell repertoires in COVID-19. Method: immunoSEQ multiplex PCR; TCRdb's copy keeps in-frame clones and lacks some. The table lists just under 60,000 clones, about 86% of them singletons. The sequencing input was peripheral blood. These receptors were obtained from a man in his sixties with acute or convalescent COVID-19. Both conserved end residues are part of each CDR3. A D gene is named only where the DNA matches it firmly. Not every row has a clone size; where given, it reads once, few, many or a size class.

CASSVAPMSRPDTQYF | TGTGCCAGCAGCGTAGCTCCTATGAGCCGTCCGGATACGCAGTATTTT | TRBV9 | NA | TRBJ2-3 | NA
CAQKGGGYYEQYF | TGTGCGCAGAAGGGAGGGGGATACTACGAGCAGTACTTC | TRBV14 | NA | TRBJ2-7 | NA
CATNTGSRGDEKLFF | TGTGCCACAAACACGGGGAGCAGGGGTGATGAAAAACTGTTTTTT | TRBV19 | NA | TRBJ1-4 | NA
CASGNKAGTNTGELFF | TGTGCTAGTGGCAATAAAGCGGGGACGAACACCGGGGAGCTGTTTTTT | TRBV12-5 | TRBD2 | TRBJ2-2 | NA
CASSLDRRGDTQYF | TGTGCCAGCAGTTTAGACCGAAGGGGCGATACGCAGTATTTT | TRBV27 | NA | TRBJ2-3 | NA
CAWSVPGLAGRNEQFF | TGTGCCTGGAGTGTACCGGGACTAGCGGGAAGAAATGAGCAGTTCTTC | TRBV30 | TRBD2 | TRBJ2-1 | NA
CASSLTSASYNEQFF | TGTGCCAGTAGCTTAACTAGCGCATCCTACAATGAGCAGTTCTTC | TRBV19 | TRBD2 | TRBJ2-1 | NA
CASLGVSLVQYF | TGTGCCAGTCTCGGAGTTAGCCTCGTGCAGTACTTC | TRBV13 | NA | TRBJ2-7 | NA
CASSPGGSYNEQFF | TGTGCCAGCAGCCCAGGGGGGTCCTACAATGAGCAGTTCTTC | TRBV28 | NA | TRBJ2-1 | few
CASSSGTSGHTDTQYF | TGTGCCAGCAGCAGCGGGACTAGCGGCCACACAGATACGCAGTATTTT | TRBV6-4 | TRBD2 | TRBJ2-3 | NA
CASSLNTYNEQFF | TGTGCCAGCAGCTTAAATACCTACAATGAGCAGTTCTTC | TRBV11-2 | NA | TRBJ2-1 | few
CASTGQLDQPQHF | TGTGCCAGCACGGGACAACTCGATCAGCCCCAGCATTTT | TRBV2 | NA | TRBJ1-5 | NA
CASSPRYDSYEQYF | TGTGCCAGCAGCCCCCGGTACGACTCCTACGAGCAGTACTTC | TRBV9 | NA | TRBJ2-7 | once
CASTRASNTEAFF | TGTGCCAGTACGAGGGCCTCGAACACTGAAGCTTTCTTT | TRBV19 | NA | TRBJ1-1 | few
CATSDDKQELFF | TGTGCCACCAGTGACGATAAACAGGAGCTGTTTTTT | TRBV24-1 | NA | TRBJ2-2 | once
CASSQGLATDTQYF | TGCGCCAGCAGCCAAGGACTAGCCACAGATACGCAGTATTTT | TRBV10-1 | TRBD2 | TRBJ2-3 | NA